The 20 T cell receptor beta chains below all came from one sample that was sequenced in a study of CD8+ T cells in alopecia areata listed by TCRdb under 2018. The library was built by means of the immunoSEQ multiplex PCR assay. To provide template for TCR sequencing, every sample had RNA extracted and reverse transcribed into cDNA. The source is immuneACCESS, and TCRdb retained only in-frame sequences with V and J called. Part of the clones is not carried over; for the studies checked, unresolved V genes explain less than half of this, and the remainder is unexplained. The sample includes around 170,000 clones, with 51% observed a single time. Roughly a tenth of the sample is in the top ten clones. The sample's treatment or condition, from its label and the paper: oral pan-JAK inhibitor, 5-10 mg twice daily. The material was CD8+ T cells sorted from blood, obtained around week 53, from a patient treated with tofacitinib. Receptors were obtained from a human donor with alopecia areata.

J is TRBJ2-7 and V is TRBV30; D is possibly TRBD1 (5 bases). The CDR3 extends over 13 amino acids. CDR1 is GTSNPN and CDR2 is SVGIG in the germline V gene (reference sequence). V lost 4 bases and J 10 bases, leaving 20 bases between the germline ends. In DNA form, the CDR3 reads TGTGCCTGGATGGGCAGGGCAGCCTTCGAACAGTACTTC. It yields the protein CAWMGRAAFEQYF. Complete variable domain (other parts from reference TRBV30 and TRBJ2-7): SQTIHQWPATLVQPVGSPLSLECTVEGTSNPNLYWYRQAAGRGLQLLFYSVGIGQISSEVPQNLSASRPQDRQFILSSKKLLLSDSGFYLCAWMGRAAFEQYFGPGTRLTVT.

This clone came up a few times. A far larger clone is off by one base, so a read error is likely. The same CDR3 can be traced to other DNA sequences in this sample. The chain is built from TRBV7-9 and TRBJ2-7; D remains ambiguous. Germline loops: CDR1 SEHNR, CDR2 FQNEAQ (reference sequence). The CDR3 contains 13 residues. Trimming removed 5 bases from V and 3 bases from J, with 11 bases in between. CDR3 sequence: CASSPGPNYEQYF. In DNA, the CDR3 is TGTGCCAGCAGCCCTGGACCAAACTACGAGCAGTACTTC.

V usage is TRBV11-2 and J usage is TRBJ1-2; 11 bases align to TRBD1. This CDR3 is built from 15 residues. The V segment lost 4 bases and the J segment 8 bases; nucleotides outside the gene matches: 9. Germline V CDR1 and CDR2: SGHAT, FQNNGV. The CDR3 nucleotides read TGTGCCAGCAGCTATAGGACAGGGGGCGCGGACGGCTACACCTTC. Residues: CASSYRTGGADGYTF.

The rearrangement joins TRBV30 to TRBJ2-7, with D tentatively TRBD2 (6 bases). The V gene lost 0 bases and the J gene lost 0 bases, with 12 bases spanning the gap. Germline V gene sequence: CDR1 GTSNPN, CDR2 SVGIG (reference sequence). CDR3 length: 15 residues. CDR3 sequence (DNA): TGTGCCTGGAGTGTGACGGCGGGGATCTCCTACGAGCAGTACTTC. It is translated as CAWSVTAGISYEQYF.

V gene TRBV10-3 combines with J gene TRBJ2-5; D is possibly TRBD1 (5 bases). CDR1 ENHRY and CDR2 SYGVKD come from the germline V gene. The CDR3 loop spans 15 amino acids. V lost 6 bases and J lost 5, with 19 bases in between. The CDR3 loop is CAISSSPQGSETQYF. CDR3 DNA sequence: TGTGCCATCAGCTCTTCTCCTCAGGGTTCGGAGACCCAGTACTTC.

As to this clone: Other DNA sequences in this specimen translate into the identical CDR3. This chain links TRBV29-1 with TRBJ2-7; D not resolved. This CDR3 is 11 amino acids long. Germline CDR1 is SQVTM and CDR2 is ANQGSEA. Trimming took off 3 bases at V and 4 bases at J, with 7 bases between the two ends. CDR3 amino acids: CSVDVGYEQYF. The CDR3 coding sequence is TGCAGCGTTGATGTGGGGTACGAGCAGTACTTC.

The chain has TRBV2 and TRBJ1-1; D may be TRBD1 (6 bases). Germline CDR1 SNHLY, CDR2 FYNNEI. Trimming removed 5 bases at V and 5 bases at J, with 9 bases between. The CDR3 has 12 amino acids. In DNA form, the CDR3 reads TGTGCCAGCAGTACAGGGTGGACTGAAGCTTTCTTT. It specifies CASSTGWTEAFF.

The rearrangement links TRBV27 to TRBJ2-1; D is perhaps TRBD1 or TRBD2 (6 bases each). The CDR3 runs to 14 residues. V was clipped by 7 bases and J by 3 bases, with 13 bases between them. The germline CDR1 and CDR2 sequences are MNHEY and SMNVEV (reference sequence). CDR3 DNA: TGTGCCAGCACCGGGGGCACGGTCTACAATGAGCAGTTCTTC. This gives the protein CASTGGTVYNEQFF.

Only a few counts were recorded for this clone. The rearrangement joins TRBV15 to TRBJ2-7; D gene unclear. The CDR3 contains 11 residues. CDR1 and CDR2 from the germline V gene are LNHNV and YYDKDF (reference sequence). V was trimmed by 6 bases and J by 6 bases, leaving 9 bases between them. CDR3 bases: TGTGCCACCAGTTCTGGGTCCGAGCAGTACTTC. Its translation: CATSSGSEQYF.

The gene calls are TRBV19 and TRBJ1-2; weak D call: TRBD1 (6 bases). The CDR3 loop spans 15 amino acids. Trimming took off 4 bases at V and 2 bases at J, with 14 bases between the two ends. CDR1 and CDR2 from the germline V gene are LNHDA and SQIVND (reference sequence). CDR3 sequence reads: CASSTTGGGNYGYTF. The DNA of the CDR3 is TGTGCCAGTAGTACGACAGGCGGGGGGAACTATGGCTACACCTTC.

The chain has TRBV5-6 and TRBJ1-1, with D possibly matching TRBD1 (5 bases). Germline CDR1 SGHDT, CDR2 YYEEEE. The CDR3 has 15 amino acids. The V and J ends lost 0 bases and 0 bases respectively, with 9 bases between them. CDR3 DNA sequence: TGTGCCAGCAGCTTGGCCGGGACGGTGAACACTGAAGCTTTCTTT. Translated: CASSLAGTVNTEAFF.

This clone was seen a few times. The chain recombines TRBV5-1 with TRBJ1-4; 7 bases agree with TRBD1. The CDR3 has 15 residues. V trimming: 3 bases; J trimming: 7 bases; junction bases outside the gene matches: 9. Germline-derived CDR1 and CDR2 are SGHRS and YFSETQ. The CDR3 sequence is CASSSLTGTGEKLFF. CDR3 nucleotides: TGCGCCAGCAGCTCGCTGACAGGGACCGGTGAAAAACTGTTTTTT.

This sequence joins TRBV29-1 and TRBJ2-2; TRBD1 matches 7 bases. The V and J ends lost 5 bases and 6 bases, in that order; junction bases with no gene match: 3. CDR3 length: 12 amino acids. The germline V gene has CDR1 SQVTM and CDR2 ANQGSEA. The CDR3 spells CSVTGDAGELFF. The DNA for the CDR3 is TGCAGCGTTACAGGGGACGCCGGGGAGCTGTTTTTT.

There are a few counts of this clone. The CDR3 loop is CASSQRHTEAFF. The CDR3, as DNA: TGTGCCAGCAGCCAACGACACACTGAAGCTTTCTTT. The J gene is TRBJ1-1, the V gene TRBV14; D is unresolved. Looked up from germline, CDR1 is SGHDN and CDR2 is FVKESK. The CDR3 runs 12 residues. V lost 2 bases to trimming and J lost 3 bases, with 4 bases between them.

This chain links TRBV5-6 with TRBJ2-7; 8 positions agree with TRBD1. Germline trimming cut 5 bases from V and 5 bases from J; bases unmatched to any gene: 12. CDR1 and CDR2 (germline): SGHDT, YYEEEE. CDR3 length: 15 residues. The CDR3 reads CASRSSTGVGNEQYF. As DNA, the CDR3 is TGTGCCAGCAGATCTTCGACAGGGGTGGGTAACGAGCAGTACTTC.

V is TRBV19 and J is TRBJ2-5; 11 nucleotides match TRBD2. This CDR3 region has 16 residues. The germline gives CDR1 LNHDA, CDR2 SQIVND (reference sequence). V lost 1 base and J lost 3; bases outside the gene matches: 4. The CDR3 DNA sequence: TGTGCCAGTAGTATAGGTCAACTAGCGGGGGAAGAGACCCAGTACTTC. This sequence encodes CASSIGQLAGEETQYF.

This rearrangement joins TRBV14 to TRBJ2-7; D gene unclear. Germline V gives CDR1 SGHDN, CDR2 FVKESK. V was pared by 5 bases and J by 1 base, with 12 bases between. The CDR3 is made up of 14 amino acids. DNA of the CDR3: TGTGCCAGCAGCACCCGGACGGATTCCTACGAGCAGTACTTC. Protein sequence: CASSTRTDSYEQYF.

There are a few counts of this clone. This likely traces to a read error, being one base from a far larger clone. Other DNA sequences in this sample translate to the same CDR3. V is TRBV7-9 and J is TRBJ2-7; maybe TRBD1 (5 bases). This CDR3 contains 14 residues. Germline V lookup: CDR1 SEHNR, CDR2 FQNEAQ (reference sequence). The CDR3 DNA follows: TGCGCCAGCAGCCAAGATACCCAGGGCTACGAGCAGTACTTC. It encodes CASSQDTQGYEQYF.

The chain couples TRBV4-1 to TRBJ2-3; D is ambiguous. The CDR3 totals 16 residues. Germline V gene lookup returns CDR1 MGHRA and CDR2 YSYEKL. The V end was cut by 2 bases, the J end by 1 base, with 13 bases between. The CDR3 is CASSQTGRVGTDTQYF. In nucleotides, the CDR3 is TGCGCCAGCAGCCAAACTGGCCGGGTTGGCACAGATACGCAGTATTTT.

This clone was detected only a few times. The chain has TRBV6-5 and TRBJ1-2, with 10 bases lining up with TRBD1. J lost 5 bases, V lost 6 bases, and 6 bases had no gene match. Germline CDR1 and CDR2: MNHEY and SVGAGI. The CDR3 loop spans 14 amino acids. CDR3 nucleotide sequence: TGTGCCAGCAGCCTCCGGGACAGGGGTTATGGCTACACCTTC. Translated: CASSLRDRGYGYTF.